This T cell receptor (beta chain) was identified during a study of shared clonotypes between healthy human individuals (dated by TCRdb to about 2020). About the full investigation: The cohort comprised a couple of women and a few men aged 18 to 49 years. For each donor, three plates each were used for CD4 naive and CD4 memory, two plates were used for CD8 naive, and one plate was used for CD8 memory. Blood TCR repertoires of a handful of healthy adults were deeply sequenced to estimate repertoire size and the extent of clonotype sharing between individuals. Libraries were prepared and TCR repertoires were sequenced by different laboratories using diverse techniques, in order to increase sequencing depth and limit assay-specific biases. Leukapheresis yielded between about 0.94 and 10 billion PBMCs per donor.

General study outcomes and caveats: Sharing across a handful of donors was observed for about 5% of naive CD4, less than 4% of naive CD8, about 2.3% of memory CD4, and about 0.38% of memory CD8 clonotypes. Higher generation probabilities were observed for clonotypes shared by all four sorted-subset donors than for non-shared clonotypes. Even with the large sequencing depth, rarefaction of the sorted-subset datasets indicated that sequencing was incomplete. Sampling was limited to blood, and TCR repertoires in tissue likely differ from TCR repertoires in blood. Because the study included only a small number of donors, the genetic and exposure-history diversity represented was limited. Based on pairwise subsampling, the degree of clonotype sharing among donors was expected to be affected by sequencing depth. Estimated clonotype richness was generally larger for naive than for memory subsets.

Worth noting for this clone: Its antigen remains unidentified. No base quality values were provided; no much bigger clone lies one nucleotide off.

Using the deep immunoSEQ assay, multiplex PCR amplified TCR CDR3 regions from genomic DNA. Extracted genomic DNA from each cell subset was distributed evenly across all wells of several immunoSEQ 96-well plates, and each plate was treated as a replicate. Each replicate PCR for sorted subsets received roughly 0.2 ug genomic DNA, equal to roughly 30,000 T cell genomes. Purified libraries were quantified with a Qubit 3.0 fluorometer, sized on a Bioanalyzer 2100, and re-quantified with the KAPA Library Quantification kit. Every immunoSEQ 96-well plate was sequenced on a dedicated single-read 150-cycle Illumina NextSeq 550 flow cell. The paper's data handling went like this. The immunoSEQ output contained only junctional sequences without quality scores, so filtering could not match that applied to full-length reads. To assign V/J genes and CDR3, sequences were annotated against IMGT germline references using PyIR, a Python wrapper for IgBLAST v1.9. Reads were removed for weak V/J assignments (E-value above 1e-6), missing CDR3, stop codons, out-of-frame junctions, or ambiguous translated residues. A V3J clonotype was defined by an identical inferred V gene, J gene, and CDR3 amino acid sequence. To compute the percentage overlap between repertoires, the number of shared unique clonotypes was divided by the size of the smaller repertoire. Richness of each repertoire was evaluated using RTK rarefaction, the Chao1 estimator, and Recon v2.1 estimates of unobserved clonotypes. For all TCRbeta clonotypes obtained by the gDNA method from several donors, generation probabilities were computed with OLGA. What TCRdb holds here is the immuneACCESS table cut down to in-frame rearrangements. Part of the clones is not present; checked against another copy, under half of the missing clones reflect an unresolved V gene, and the others are unexplained. V and J calls and clone size come straight from that table; D and trimming were deduced from the DNA. Across this sample there are about 380,000 clones, with 95% to 97% seen only once. Clones ranked in the top ten supply less than 0.35% of the sample.

Sequences LNHDA (CDR1) and SQIVND (CDR2) are obtained from the germline V gene (reference sequence). The junction shows trimming of 4 bases on V and 6 bases on J, and the gene matches do not reach 7 bases of it. The CDR3 spans 14 residues, from the cysteine through the phenylalanine. Only the CDR3 DNA is retained, 42 bases long and in frame from the first base. The donors were healthy, HIV-negative adults with no recently reported acute infections or vaccinations. Only Caucasian adults living in Nashville, Tennessee, USA were represented among the donors. CD8 memory samples combined magnetically selected CD45RO+ cells with CCR7-negative CD45RA+ effector memory (TemRA) cells. Blood was obtained by leukapheresis, after which PBMCs were separated by Ficoll-Histopaque density gradient centrifugation and cryopreserved in liquid nitrogen vapor phase. Analytical flow cytometry was used to check the purity and quantity of every magnetically sorted T cell population. Each sorted fraction had its genomic DNA isolated and then quantified by UV absorbance on a Nanodrop 2000c.

This sequence was found in a man in his thirties or forties in good health. Recombination connected TRBV19 to TRBJ1-2, with 8 central nucleotides matching TRBD1. The specimen was memory CD8+ T cells sorted from blood. What the cell subset or site label conveys for this sample: CD45RO+ cells pooled with CCR7-negative TemRA cells. The DNA is TGTGCCAGTAGTAACGACAGGGGATATGATGGCTACACCTTC. This sequence encodes CASSNDRGYDGYTF.